Here is one T cell receptor (beta chain) with its context. The sample belongs to a study of blood T cell repertoires in COVID-19. Study-level background: Collection of acute and convalescent COVID-19 samples took place in the United States, Italy and Spain. PBMCs, B-cell-depleted T cells, or T cells were the source of the cDNA or gDNA that made up the material.

CDR1 is SGHRS and CDR2 is YFSETQ in the germline V gene. This CDR3 region has 14 residues. The trim removed 4 bases at V and 5 bases at J, leaving 7 bases unmatched. Source study methods: Reference gene primer amplification yielded estimated nucleated cell counts. Repertoires were generated with immunoSEQ multiplex PCR, while TCRdb's copy carries only in-frame clones and drops some. That table is the source of V, J and clone size, and D and trimming were worked out from the DNA. The table lists roughly 250,000 clones, around 85% of them singletons. The sequence was obtained from a woman of 80 years or more with acute or convalescent COVID-19. The sequenced material came from peripheral blood. The chain uses TRBV5-1 and TRBJ1-2; TRBD1 matches 8 bases. The CDR3: CASSLGQEQYGYTF. The CDR3 bases are TGCGCCAGCAGCCTGGGACAGGAGCAATATGGCTACACCTTC.